The present T cell receptor beta chain was sequenced within a study of T cells after yellow fever vaccination. The study's findings and limits: Most primary-vaccination clones recurred post-booster (under 98% CD4, over 70% CD8).

Of note for this clonotype: The antigen is unknown. This may be a read error: a much more frequent sequence differs by one nucleotide.

Germline V lookup: CDR1 SEHNR, CDR2 FQNEAQ (reference sequence). V lost 7 bases and J lost 4; bases outside the gene matches: 10. The CDR3 is 15 residues long. Template switching by 5'RACE produced TCR cDNA, adding a universal primer site and UMIs. TCRdb processed the 5' RACE reads anew with MiXCR; each CDR3 protein has one entry. Of about 69,000 distinct CDR3 sequences listed, under 6.5% are singletons. The source material was CD4+ T cells sorted from PBMCs, sampled less than 16 days after the first yellow fever vaccination. This TCR came from a man between 18 and 29 years old who received the YFV17D yellow fever vaccine. The chain employs TRBV7-9 and TRBJ2-1, with TRBD2 matching over 7 bases. CDR3 in amino acids: CASTEGAGSYNEQFF. The CDR3 bases are TGTGCCAGCACTGAAGGAGCGGGGTCGTACAATGAGCAGTTCTTC.